The 15 T cell receptor beta chains below all came from one sample that was sequenced in a study of cytomegalovirus exposure and HLA in healthy donors. 13 Jbeta primers and 60 Vbeta primers were used for the PCR. Sequenced by immunoSEQ multiplex PCR; TCRdb stores in-frame clones only, minus some. Found here are around 25,000 clones, 79% of them singletons; the top ten hold 4% to 5.5%. Sample: PBMCs. Receptors originate from a male donor in good health and CMV-seronegative.

This rearrangement joins TRBV12-2 to TRBJ1-6; the table assigns TRBD1, which was not confirmed against the DNA. TRBV12-2 constitutes a pseudogene. This CDR3 contains 11 residues. For the CDR3, the DNA is TGTGCAAGTCGCTTAGCCACACCCCTCCACTTT. Amino acid sequence: CASRLATPLHF.

V usage is TRBV7-2 and J usage is TRBJ2-7, with 8 positions matching TRBD1. Germline CDR1 is SGHTA and CDR2 is FQGNSA. Trimming at V came to 1 base and at J to 4 bases, leaving 6 bases not matched to a gene. The CDR3 runs to 15 residues. Here the CDR3 DNA reads TGTGCCAGCAGCTTAGAGCAGGGGGCAATGTACGAGCAGTACTTC. Protein sequence: CASSLEQGAMYEQYF.

The chain uses TRBV27 and TRBJ2-7; 9 bases are shared with TRBD2. The ends lost 3 bases at V and 6 bases at J; junction bases unmatched: 9. CDR3 length equals 15 residues. Germline V gene data show CDR1 as MNHEY and CDR2 as SMNVEV (reference sequence). CDR3 amino acids: CASSLGGGGESEQYF. CDR3 DNA sequence: TGTGCCAGCAGTTTGGGGGGCGGGGGGGAATCCGAGCAGTACTTC.

This clone was detected a few times. The chain employs TRBV7-2 and TRBJ2-7; 11 nucleotides agree with TRBD1. This CDR3 comprises 15 residues. V gave up 0 bases and J gave up 5 bases; unmatched junction bases: 3. The V gene's germline CDR1 is SGHTA and CDR2 FQGNSA. The CDR3 protein is CASSLAGTGGDEQYF. The CDR3 DNA is TGTGCCAGCAGCTTAGCCGGGACAGGGGGAGACGAGCAGTACTTC.

Only one count was recorded for this clone. J is TRBJ2-5 and V is TRBV30; tentatively, D is TRBD1 (5 bases). This CDR3 contains 11 residues. Looked up from germline, CDR1 is GTSNPN and CDR2 is SVGIG (reference sequence). Trimming left V 4 bases short and J 7 bases short, with 10 bases between. The CDR3 coding sequence is TGTGCCTGGACTCAGGGATGGACCCAGTACTTC. It codes for CAWTQGWTQYF.

The chain carries TRBV28 and TRBJ2-2; 9 bases agree with TRBD1. J lost 7 bases, V lost 4 bases, and 7 bases had no gene match. The CDR3 covers 15 residues. CDR1 is MDHEN, CDR2 SYDVKM, per germline. CDR3 nucleotides: TGTGCCAGCAGTTCCGGGACAGGGCGTAACGGGGAGCTGTTTTTT. It codes for CASSSGTGRNGELFF.

V gene TRBV7-2 combines with J gene TRBJ2-6; 7 positions match TRBD2. This CDR3 comprises 16 residues. V shed 1 base, J shed 1 base, and the junction held 1 base outside the gene matches. Germline CDR1 and CDR2: SGHTA and FQGNSA. The CDR3 nucleotides are TGTGCCAGCAGCTTAGTGGGGGGGTCTGGGGCCAACGTCCTGACTTTC. Its protein is CASSLVGGSGANVLTF.

The chain carries TRBV7-9 and TRBJ2-7; 7 bases match TRBD2. V lost 0 bases and J lost 2; bases outside the gene matches: 10. Germline V gene lookup returns CDR1 SEHNR and CDR2 FQNEAQ (reference sequence). The CDR3 sequence is 17 residues long. In nucleotides, the CDR3 is TGTGCCAGCAGCTTAGCGCTACGCGGGAGCACCCCCTACGAGCAGTACTTC. Protein: CASSLALRGSTPYEQYF.

CDR3 coding DNA: TGTGCCAGCACTGGACTAGCGGGAGTAGGGGAGACCCAGTACTTC. The encoded protein is CASTGLAGVGETQYF. The V call is TRBV28, the J call TRBJ2-5; 13 nucleotides agree with TRBD2. CDR3 size: 15 residues. V lost 7 bases, J lost 5 bases, and 7 bases stayed unmatched. Germline CDR1 and CDR2: MDHEN and SYDVKM.

The chain combines TRBV29-1 with TRBJ2-3, with D hard to call. This CDR3 has 11 amino acids. The V end was cut by 1 base, the J end by 5 bases, with 4 bases between. Germline lookup yields CDR1 SQVTM and CDR2 ANQGSEA. The chain's CDR3 is CSVEVRDTQYF. The CDR3 coding sequence is TGCAGCGTTGAAGTTCGAGATACGCAGTATTTT.

In this sample, this clone turned up once. The gene calls are TRBV25-1 and TRBJ2-7; 8 nucleotides line up with TRBD1. The trim removed 1 base at V and 0 bases at J, leaving 5 bases unmatched. The CDR3 sequence is 16 residues long. CDR1 is MGHDK and CDR2 is SYGVNS in the germline V gene. CDR3 region: CASSESGGRSSYEQYF. Written as DNA, the CDR3 is TGTGCCAGCAGTGAATCAGGGGGCCGATCCTCCTACGAGCAGTACTTC.

In nucleotides, the CDR3 is TGTGCCAGCATCCAATTCAGGGGTTTCACTGAAGCTTTCTTT. Protein product: CASIQFRGFTEAFF. V is TRBV5-8 and J is TRBJ1-1, with D tentatively TRBD1 (6 bases). The CDR3 runs to 14 residues. The germline CDR1 and CDR2 sequences are SGHTS and YDEGEE. V dropped 6 bases and J dropped 4 bases, with 16 bases sitting between them.

The chain carries TRBV7-9 and TRBJ1-1; no firm D call. The germline gives CDR1 SEHNR, CDR2 FQNEAQ (reference sequence). The CDR3 extends over 13 amino acids. V shed 3 bases and J shed 6 bases, with 11 bases lying between them. The DNA for the CDR3 is TGTGCCAGCAGCTTTACCGGGGAGGCTGAAGCTTTCTTT. Translation: CASSFTGEAEAFF.

V gene TRBV2 combines with J gene TRBJ2-7; weak D call: TRBD2 (5 bases). Per germline, CDR1 SNHLY and CDR2 FYNNEI. The CDR3 spans 12 residues. V lost 6 bases and J 2 bases, leaving 8 bases between the germline ends. Written as DNA, the CDR3 is TGTGCCAGCAGATCGGGGACCTACGAGCAGTACTTC. Translation gives CASRSGTYEQYF.

The chain recombines TRBV7-2 with TRBJ2-7; 12 bases agree with TRBD1. This CDR3 is built from 16 residues. V gave up 1 base and J gave up 0 bases; unmatched junction bases: 1. The germline V gene encodes CDR1 SGHTA and CDR2 FQGNSA. The CDR3 protein is CASSLGDRGHSYEQYF. DNA of the CDR3: TGTGCCAGCAGCTTAGGGGACAGGGGGCACTCCTACGAGCAGTACTTC. Full variable domain (remainder filled in from reference TRBV7-2 and TRBJ2-7): GAGVSQSPSNKVTEKGKDVELRCDPISGHTALYWYRQSLGQGLEFLIYFQGNSAPDKSGLPSDRFSAERTGGSVSTLTIQRTQQEDSAVYLCASSLGDRGHSYEQYFGPGTRLTVT.